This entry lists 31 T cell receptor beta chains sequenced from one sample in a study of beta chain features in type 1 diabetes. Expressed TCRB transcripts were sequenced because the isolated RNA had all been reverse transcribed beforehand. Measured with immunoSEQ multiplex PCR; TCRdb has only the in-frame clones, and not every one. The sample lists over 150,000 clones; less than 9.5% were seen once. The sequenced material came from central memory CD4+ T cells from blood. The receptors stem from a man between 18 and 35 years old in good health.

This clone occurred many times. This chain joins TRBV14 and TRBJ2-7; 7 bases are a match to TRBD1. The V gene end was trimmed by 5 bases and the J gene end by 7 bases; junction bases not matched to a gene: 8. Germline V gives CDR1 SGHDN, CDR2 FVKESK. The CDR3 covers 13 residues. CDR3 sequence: CASSSDRVKEQYF. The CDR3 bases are TGTGCCAGCAGCTCCGACAGGGTAAAGGAGCAGTACTTC. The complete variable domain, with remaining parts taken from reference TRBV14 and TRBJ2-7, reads EAGVTQFPSHSVIEKGQTVTLRCDPISGHDNLYWYRRVMGKEIKFLLHFVKESKQDESGMPNNRFLAERTGGTYSTLKVQPAELEDSGVYFCASSSDRVKEQYFGPGTRLTVT.

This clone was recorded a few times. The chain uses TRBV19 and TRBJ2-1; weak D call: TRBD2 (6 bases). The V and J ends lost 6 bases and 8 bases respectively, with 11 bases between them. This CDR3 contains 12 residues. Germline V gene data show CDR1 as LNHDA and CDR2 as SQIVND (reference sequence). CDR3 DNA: TGTGCCAGTAGGCGACTAGGGGATGAGCAGTTCTTC. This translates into CASRRLGDEQFF. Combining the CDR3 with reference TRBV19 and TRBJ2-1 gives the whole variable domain DGGITQSPKYLFRKEGQNVTLSCEQNLNHDAMYWYRQDPGQGLRLIYYSQIVNDFQKGDIAEGYSVSREKKESFPLTVTSAQKNPTAFYLCASRRLGDEQFFGPGTRLTVL.

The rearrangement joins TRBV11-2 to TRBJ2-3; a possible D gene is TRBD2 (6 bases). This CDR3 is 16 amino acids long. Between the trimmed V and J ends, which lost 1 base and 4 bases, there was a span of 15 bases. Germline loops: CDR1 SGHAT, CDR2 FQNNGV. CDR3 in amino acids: CASSLGGGGEADTQYF. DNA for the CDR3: TGTGCCAGCAGCTTAGGAGGTGGCGGGGAGGCAGATACGCAGTATTTT.

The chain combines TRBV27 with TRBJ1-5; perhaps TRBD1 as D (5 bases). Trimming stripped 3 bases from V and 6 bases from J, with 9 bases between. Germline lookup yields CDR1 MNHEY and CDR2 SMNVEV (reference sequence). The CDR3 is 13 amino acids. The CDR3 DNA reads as TGTGCCAGCAGTTTTCAGGGCTTTCAGCCCCAGCATTTT. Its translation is CASSFQGFQPQHF.

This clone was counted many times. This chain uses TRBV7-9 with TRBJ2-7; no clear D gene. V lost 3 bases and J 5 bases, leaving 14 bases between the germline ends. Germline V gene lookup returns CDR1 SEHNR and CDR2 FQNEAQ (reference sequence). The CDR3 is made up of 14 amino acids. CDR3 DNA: TGTGCCAGCAGCTTGTGGGCAGATCTGGACGAGCAGTACTTC. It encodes CASSLWADLDEQYF.

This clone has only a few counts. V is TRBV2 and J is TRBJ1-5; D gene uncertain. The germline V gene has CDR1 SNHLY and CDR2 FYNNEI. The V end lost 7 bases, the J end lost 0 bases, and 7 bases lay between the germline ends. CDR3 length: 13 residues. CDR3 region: CASKLNSNQPQHF. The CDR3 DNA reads TGTGCCAGCAAACTGAATAGCAATCAGCCCCAGCATTTT.

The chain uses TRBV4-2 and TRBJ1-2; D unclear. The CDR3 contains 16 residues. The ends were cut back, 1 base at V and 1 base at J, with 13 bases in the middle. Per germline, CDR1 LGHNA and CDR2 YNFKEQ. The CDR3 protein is CASSQGLIDSNYGYTF. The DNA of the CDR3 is TGTGCCAGCAGCCAAGGTCTAATTGATAGTAACTATGGCTACACCTTC.

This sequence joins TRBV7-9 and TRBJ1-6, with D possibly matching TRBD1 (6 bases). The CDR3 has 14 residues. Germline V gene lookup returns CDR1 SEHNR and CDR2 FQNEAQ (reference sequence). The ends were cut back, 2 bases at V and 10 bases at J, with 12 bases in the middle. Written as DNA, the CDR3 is TGTGCCAGCAGCTTATATGCAGGGGACTCACCCCTCCACTTT. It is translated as CASSLYAGDSPLHF.

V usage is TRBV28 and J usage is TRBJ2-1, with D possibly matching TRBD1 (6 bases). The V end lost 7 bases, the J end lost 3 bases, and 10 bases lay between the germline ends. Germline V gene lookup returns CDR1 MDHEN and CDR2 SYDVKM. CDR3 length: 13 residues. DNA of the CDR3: TGTGCCAGCAAGGGGGACCGCTACAATGAGCAGTTCTTC. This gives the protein CASKGDRYNEQFF. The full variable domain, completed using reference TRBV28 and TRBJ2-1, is DVKVTQSSRYLVKRTGEKVFLECVQDMDHENMFWYRQDPGLGLRLIYFSYDVKMKEKGDIPEGYSVSREKKERFSLILESASTNQTSMYLCASKGDRYNEQFFGPGTRLTVL.

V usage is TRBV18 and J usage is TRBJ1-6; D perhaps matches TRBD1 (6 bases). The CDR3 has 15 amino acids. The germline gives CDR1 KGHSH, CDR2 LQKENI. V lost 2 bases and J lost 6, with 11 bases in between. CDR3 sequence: CASSPDTGFNSPLHF. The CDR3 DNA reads TGTGCCAGCTCACCAGATACAGGGTTTAATTCACCCCTCCACTTT.

In nucleotides, the CDR3 is TGTGCCAGCAGCTTCTGGGGCGGTTCAAGGTCCCATGAGCAGTTCTTC. Protein sequence: CASSFWGGSRSHEQFF. The chain links TRBV13 to TRBJ2-1, with TRBD1 as a possible D gene (5 bases). The germline CDR1 and CDR2 sequences are PRHDT and FYEKMQ (reference sequence). V was trimmed by 3 bases and J by 8 bases, leaving 20 bases between them. This CDR3 comprises 16 residues.

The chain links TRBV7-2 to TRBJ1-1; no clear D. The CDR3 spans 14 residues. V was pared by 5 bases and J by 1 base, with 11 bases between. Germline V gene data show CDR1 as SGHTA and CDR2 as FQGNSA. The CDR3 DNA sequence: TGTGCCAGCAGCCCCTATTATGGGAACACTGAAGCTTTCTTT. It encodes CASSPYYGNTEAFF.

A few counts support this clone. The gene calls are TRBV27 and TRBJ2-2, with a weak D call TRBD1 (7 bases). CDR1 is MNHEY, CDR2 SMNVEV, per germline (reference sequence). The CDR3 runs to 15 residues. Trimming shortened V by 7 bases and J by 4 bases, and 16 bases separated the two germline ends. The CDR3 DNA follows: TGTGCCAGCAAGGGGGGACAGACACTCACCGGGGAGCTGTTTTTT. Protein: CASKGGQTLTGELFF.

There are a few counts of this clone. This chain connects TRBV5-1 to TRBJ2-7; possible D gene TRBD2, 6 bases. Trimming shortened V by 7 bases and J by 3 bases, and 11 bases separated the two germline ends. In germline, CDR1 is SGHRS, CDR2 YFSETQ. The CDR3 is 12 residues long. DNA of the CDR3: TGCGCCAGCGGAGGGTCTGGCTACGAGCAGTACTTC. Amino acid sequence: CASGGSGYEQYF. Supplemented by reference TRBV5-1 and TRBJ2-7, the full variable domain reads KAGVTQTPRYLIKTRGQQVTLSCSPISGHRSVSWYQQTPGQGLQFLFEYFSETQRNKGNFPGRFSGRQFSNSRSEMNVSTLELGDSALYLCASGGSGYEQYFGPGTRLTVT.

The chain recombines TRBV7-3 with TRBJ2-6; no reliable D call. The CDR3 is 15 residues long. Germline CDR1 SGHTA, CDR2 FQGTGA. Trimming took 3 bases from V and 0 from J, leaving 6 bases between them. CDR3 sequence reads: CASSFLGSGANVLTF. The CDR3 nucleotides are TGTGCCAGCAGCTTTCTCGGCTCTGGGGCCAACGTCCTGACTTTC.

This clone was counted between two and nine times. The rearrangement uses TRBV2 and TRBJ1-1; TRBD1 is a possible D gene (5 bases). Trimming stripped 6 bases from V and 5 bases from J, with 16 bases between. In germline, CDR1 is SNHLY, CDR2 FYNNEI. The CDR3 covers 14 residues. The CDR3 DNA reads TGTGCCAGCAGACAGGCTAGGATGGGGACTGAAGCTTTCTTT. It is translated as CASRQARMGTEAFF.

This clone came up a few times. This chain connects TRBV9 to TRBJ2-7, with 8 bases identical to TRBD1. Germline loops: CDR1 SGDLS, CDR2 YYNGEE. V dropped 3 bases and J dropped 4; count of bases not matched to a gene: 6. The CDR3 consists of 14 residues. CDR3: CASSGGTGLYEQYF. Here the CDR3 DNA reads TGTGCCAGCAGCGGCGGGACAGGTTTGTACGAGCAGTACTTC.

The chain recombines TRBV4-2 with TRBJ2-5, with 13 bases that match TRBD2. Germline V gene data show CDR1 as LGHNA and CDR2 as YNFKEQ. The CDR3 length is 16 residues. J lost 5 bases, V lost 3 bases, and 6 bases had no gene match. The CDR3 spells CASSQELAGGRETQYF. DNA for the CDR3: TGTGCCAGCAGCCAGGAACTAGCGGGGGGGCGTGAGACCCAGTACTTC.

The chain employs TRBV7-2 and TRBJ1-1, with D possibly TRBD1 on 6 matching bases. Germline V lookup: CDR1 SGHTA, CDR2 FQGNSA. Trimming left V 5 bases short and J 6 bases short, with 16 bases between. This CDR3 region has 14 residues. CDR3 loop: CASSEQGSIAEAFF. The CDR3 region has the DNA TGTGCCAGCAGCGAACAGGGATCGATCGCTGAAGCTTTCTTT. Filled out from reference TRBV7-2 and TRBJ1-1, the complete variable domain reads GAGVSQSPSNKVTEKGKDVELRCDPISGHTALYWYRQSLGQGLEFLIYFQGNSAPDKSGLPSDRFSAERTGGSVSTLTIQRTQQEDSAVYLCASSEQGSIAEAFFGQGTRLTVV.

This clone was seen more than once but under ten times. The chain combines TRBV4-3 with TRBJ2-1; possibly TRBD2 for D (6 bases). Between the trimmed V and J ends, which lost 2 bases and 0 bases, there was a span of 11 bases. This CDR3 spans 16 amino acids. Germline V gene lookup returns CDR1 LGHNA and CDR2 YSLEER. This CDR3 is CASSQMLASSYNEQFF. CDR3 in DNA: TGCGCCAGCAGCCAAATGCTAGCGAGCTCCTACAATGAGCAGTTCTTC.

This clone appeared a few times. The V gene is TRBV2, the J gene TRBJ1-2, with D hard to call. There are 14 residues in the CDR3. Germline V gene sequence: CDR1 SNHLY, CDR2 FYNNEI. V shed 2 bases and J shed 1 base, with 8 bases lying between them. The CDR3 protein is CASSELGINYGYTF. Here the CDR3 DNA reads TGTGCCAGCAGTGAATTGGGCATTAACTATGGCTACACCTTC. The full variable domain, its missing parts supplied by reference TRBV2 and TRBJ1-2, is EPEVTQTPSHQVTQMGQEVILRCVPISNHLYFYWYRQILGQKVEFLVSFYNNEISEKSEIFDDQFSVERPDGSNFTLKIRSTKLEDSAMYFCASSELGINYGYTFGSGTRLTVV.

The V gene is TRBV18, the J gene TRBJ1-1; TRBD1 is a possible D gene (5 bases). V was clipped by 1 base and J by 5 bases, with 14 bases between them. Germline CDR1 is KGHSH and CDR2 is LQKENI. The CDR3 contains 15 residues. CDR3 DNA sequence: TGTGCCAGCTCACCACTACGGGGGATGAGAACTGAAGCTTTCTTT. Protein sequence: CASSPLRGMRTEAFF.

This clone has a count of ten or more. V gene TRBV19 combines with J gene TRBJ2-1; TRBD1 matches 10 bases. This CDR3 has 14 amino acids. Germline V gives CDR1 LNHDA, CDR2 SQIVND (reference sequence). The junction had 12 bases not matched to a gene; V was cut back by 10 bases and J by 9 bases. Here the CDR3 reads CATHDRGLFREQFF. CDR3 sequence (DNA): TGTGCCACACACGACAGGGGGCTTTTCCGTGAGCAGTTCTTC.

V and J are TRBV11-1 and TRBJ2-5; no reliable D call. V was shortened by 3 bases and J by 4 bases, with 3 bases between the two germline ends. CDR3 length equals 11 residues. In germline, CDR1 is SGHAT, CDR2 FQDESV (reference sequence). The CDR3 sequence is CASSLRETQYF. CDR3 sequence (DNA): TGTGCCAGCAGCTTGAGAGAGACCCAGTACTTC.

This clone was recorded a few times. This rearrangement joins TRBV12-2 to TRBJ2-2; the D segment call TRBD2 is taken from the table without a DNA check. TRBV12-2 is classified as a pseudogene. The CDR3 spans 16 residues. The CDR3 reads CASRFKRGGGTGELFF. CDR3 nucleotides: TGTGCAAGTCGCTTCAAGCGGGGGGGCGGCACCGGGGAGCTGTTTTTT.

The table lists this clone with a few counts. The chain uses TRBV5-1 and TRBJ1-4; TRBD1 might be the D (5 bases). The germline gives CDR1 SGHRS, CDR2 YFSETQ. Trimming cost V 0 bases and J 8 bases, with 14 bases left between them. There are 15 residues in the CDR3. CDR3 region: CASSLEGREHEKLFF. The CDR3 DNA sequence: TGCGCCAGCAGCTTGGAAGGCAGGGAACACGAAAAACTGTTTTTT.

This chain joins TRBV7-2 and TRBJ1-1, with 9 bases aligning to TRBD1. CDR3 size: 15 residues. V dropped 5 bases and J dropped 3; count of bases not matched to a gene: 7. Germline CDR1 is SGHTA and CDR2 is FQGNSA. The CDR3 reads CASSPTGGRDTEAFF. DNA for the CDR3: TGTGCCAGCAGCCCAACAGGGGGCAGGGACACTGAAGCTTTCTTT.

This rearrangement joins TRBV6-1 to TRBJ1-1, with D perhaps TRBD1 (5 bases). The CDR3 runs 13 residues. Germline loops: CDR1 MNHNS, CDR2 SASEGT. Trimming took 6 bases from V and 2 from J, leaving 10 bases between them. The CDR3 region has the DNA TGTGCCAGCAGCCGGACAACTAACACTGAAGCTTTCTTT. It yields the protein CASSRTTNTEAFF.

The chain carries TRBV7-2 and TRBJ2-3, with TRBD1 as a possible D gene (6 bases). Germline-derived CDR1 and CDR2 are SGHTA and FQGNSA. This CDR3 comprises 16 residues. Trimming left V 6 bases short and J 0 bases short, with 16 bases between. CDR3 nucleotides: TGTGCCAGCAGACGAACAGGGACCACTAGCACAGATACGCAGTATTTT. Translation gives CASRRTGTTSTDTQYF.

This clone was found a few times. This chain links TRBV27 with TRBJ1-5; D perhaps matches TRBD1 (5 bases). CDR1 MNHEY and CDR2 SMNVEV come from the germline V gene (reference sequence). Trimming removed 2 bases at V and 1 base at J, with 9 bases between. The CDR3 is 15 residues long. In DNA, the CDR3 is TGTGCCAGCAGTTTAGAGGGGAGGAGCAATCAGCCCCAGCATTTT. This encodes CASSLEGRSNQPQHF.

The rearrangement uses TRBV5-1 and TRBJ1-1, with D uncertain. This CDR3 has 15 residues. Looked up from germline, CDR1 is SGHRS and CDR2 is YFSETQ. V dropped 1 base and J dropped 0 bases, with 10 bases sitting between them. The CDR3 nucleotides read TGCGCCAGCAGCTTGCTAGACCCCTTGAACACTGAAGCTTTCTTT. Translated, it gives CASSLLDPLNTEAFF.